These T cell receptor beta chains were read from a single sample in a study of CD8 T cells in Susac syndrome. One entry per CDR3 protein, called by TCRdb with MiXCR from the immunoSEQ multiplex PCR reads. The table lists 75,000 or so distinct CDR3 sequences, approximately 95% of them singletons. The specimen was CD8+ T cells from PBMCs. The receptor source for this set is a human donor with Susac syndrome. Both conserved end residues are part of each CDR3. The D gene is left open where the match is weak. Clone size is given for some rows only: seen once, a few or many times, or a class if the clone is expanded.

J gene: TRBJ2-7; clone size: few; D gene: TRBD2; V gene: TRBV29-1; CDR3 DNA: TGCAGCGTTGCACAGGGACTAGTGGGGACCTACGAGCAGTACTTC; CDR3 protein: CSVAQGLVGTYEQYF
J gene: TRBJ1-1; clone size: once; D gene: -; V gene: TRBV27; CDR3 DNA: TGTGCCAGCACCCTGGGAGGCGAAGCTTTCTTT; CDR3 protein: CASTLGGEAFF
J gene: TRBJ1-4; clone size: -; D gene: -; V gene: TRBV12-3/TRBV12-4; CDR3 DNA: TGTGCCAGCAGTTTATATCTTAATGAAAAACTGTTTTTT; CDR3 protein: CASSLYLNEKLFF
J gene: TRBJ1-2; clone size: -; D gene: -; V gene: TRBV19; CDR3 DNA: TGTGGCGCAGGGATTTACTATGGCTACACCTTC; CDR3 protein: CGAGIYYGYTF
J gene: TRBJ2-1; clone size: -; D gene: -; V gene: TRBV5-1; CDR3 DNA: TGCGCCAGCAGCTTGGCGAGTGGAGCGCCTGAGCAGTTCTTC; CDR3 protein: CASSLASGAPEQFF
J gene: TRBJ2-3; clone size: -; D gene: -; V gene: TRBV5-4; CDR3 DNA: TGTGCCAGCATCTCCGACATTAGCACAGATACGCAGTATTTT; CDR3 protein: CASISDISTDTQYF
J gene: TRBJ1-2; clone size: -; D gene: -; V gene: TRBV28; CDR3 DNA: TGTGCCAGCAGTTTACCTAGTTATGGCTACACCTTC; CDR3 protein: CASSLPSYGYTF
J gene: TRBJ1-5; clone size: -; D gene: -; V gene: TRBV12-3/TRBV12-4; CDR3 DNA: TGTGCCAGCAGTTTAGTCGGGGGATCTCAGCCCCAGCATTTT; CDR3 protein: CASSLVGGSQPQHF
J gene: TRBJ2-5; clone size: -; D gene: TRBD2; V gene: TRBV11-2; CDR3 DNA: TGTGCCAGCAGCTCGGGACTAGCGGGGGGGTTTCAAGAGACCCAGTACTTC; CDR3 protein: CASSSGLAGGFQETQYF
J gene: TRBJ2-1; clone size: -; D gene: TRBD2; V gene: TRBV7-9; CDR3 DNA: TGTGCCAGCAGCCTAGCGGGGGACAATGAGCAGTTCTTC; CDR3 protein: CASSLAGDNEQFF
J gene: TRBJ1-5; clone size: -; D gene: -; V gene: TRBV24-1; CDR3 DNA: TGTGCCACCAGTGGGGAGGTTGGGGACAATCAGCCCCAGCATTTT; CDR3 protein: CATSGEVGDNQPQHF
J gene: TRBJ2-5; clone size: -; D gene: -; V gene: TRBV24-1; CDR3 DNA: TGTGCCACCAGTGTCCCAGGCGCTCAAGAGACCCAGTACTTC; CDR3 protein: CATSVPGAQETQYF
J gene: TRBJ1-1; clone size: few; D gene: -; V gene: TRBV12-3/TRBV12-4; CDR3 DNA: TGTGCCAGCAGCCAGGGAGTGAACACTGAAGCTTTCTTT; CDR3 protein: CASSQGVNTEAFF
J gene: TRBJ2-7; clone size: -; D gene: -; V gene: TRBV19; CDR3 DNA: TGTGCCAGTAGTATCAGTCTGGACTACGAGCAGTACTTC; CDR3 protein: CASSISLDYEQYF
J gene: TRBJ2-6; clone size: -; D gene: -; V gene: TRBV25-1; CDR3 DNA: TGTGCCAGCAGTGTATCTGGGGCCAACGTCCTGACTTTC; CDR3 protein: CASSVSGANVLTF
J gene: TRBJ2-7; clone size: -; D gene: TRBD2; V gene: TRBV30; CDR3 DNA: TGTGCCTGGAGTGTCGGGGCTAGCGGATCCTACGAGCAGTACTTC; CDR3 protein: CAWSVGASGSYEQYF
J gene: TRBJ2-2; clone size: -; D gene: -; V gene: TRBV7-3; CDR3 DNA: TGTGCCAGCAGCTCAGGCCCAGGGATCACCGGGGAGCTGTTTTTT; CDR3 protein: CASSSGPGITGELFF
J gene: TRBJ2-7; clone size: -; D gene: TRBD1; V gene: TRBV7-9; CDR3 DNA: TGTGCCAGCAGCATCTCCGACAGGGTTGGCGACGAGCAGTACTTC; CDR3 protein: CASSISDRVGDEQYF
J gene: TRBJ2-1; clone size: -; D gene: -; V gene: TRBV7-9; CDR3 DNA: TGTGCCAGCAGCCTAGCAGCGGGCAGTTACAATGAGCAGTTCTTC; CDR3 protein: CASSLAAGSYNEQFF
J gene: TRBJ2-7; clone size: -; D gene: -; V gene: TRBV7-9; CDR3 DNA: TGTGCCAGCAGCTTAGACTCAACCTACGAGCAGTACTTC; CDR3 protein: CASSLDSTYEQYF
J gene: TRBJ2-7; clone size: -; D gene: -; V gene: TRBV2; CDR3 DNA: TGTGCCAGCAGTGATAAGGGGCAGGGTCTCGACGAGCAGTACTTC; CDR3 protein: CASSDKGQGLDEQYF
J gene: TRBJ2-1; clone size: -; D gene: TRBD2; V gene: TRBV19; CDR3 DNA: TGTGCCAGTAGTGAACTAGCGGACTACAATGAGCAGTTCTTC; CDR3 protein: CASSELADYNEQFF